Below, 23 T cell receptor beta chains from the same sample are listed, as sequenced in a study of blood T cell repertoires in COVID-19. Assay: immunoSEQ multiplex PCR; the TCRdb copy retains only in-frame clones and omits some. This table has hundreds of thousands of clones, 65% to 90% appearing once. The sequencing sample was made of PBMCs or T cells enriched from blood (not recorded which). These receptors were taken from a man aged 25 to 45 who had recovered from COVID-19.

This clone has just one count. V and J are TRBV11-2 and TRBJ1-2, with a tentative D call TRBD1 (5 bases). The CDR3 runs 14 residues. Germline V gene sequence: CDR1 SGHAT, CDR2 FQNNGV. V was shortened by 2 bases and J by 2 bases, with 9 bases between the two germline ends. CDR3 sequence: CASSLIAGNYGYTF. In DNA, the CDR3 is TGTGCCAGCAGCTTAATCGCAGGGAACTATGGCTACACCTTC.

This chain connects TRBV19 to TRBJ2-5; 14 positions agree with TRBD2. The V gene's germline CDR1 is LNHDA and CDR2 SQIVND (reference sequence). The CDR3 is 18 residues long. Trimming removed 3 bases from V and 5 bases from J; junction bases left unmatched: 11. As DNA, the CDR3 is TGTGCCAGTAGTATCGGGACTAGCGGGAGTGGCTTGCGGGAGACCCAGTACTTC. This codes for CASSIGTSGSGLRETQYF.

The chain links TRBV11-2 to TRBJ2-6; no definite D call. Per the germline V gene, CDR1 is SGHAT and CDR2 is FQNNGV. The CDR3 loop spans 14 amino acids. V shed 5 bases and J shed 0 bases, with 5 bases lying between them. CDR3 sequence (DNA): TGTGCCAGCAGCAGAGTCTCTGGGGCCAACGTCCTGACTTTC. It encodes CASSRVSGANVLTF.

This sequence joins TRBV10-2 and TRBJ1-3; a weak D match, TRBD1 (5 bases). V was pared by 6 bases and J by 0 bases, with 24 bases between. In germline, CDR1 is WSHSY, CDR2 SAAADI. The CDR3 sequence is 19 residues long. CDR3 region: CASRGTTWDPPASGNTIYF. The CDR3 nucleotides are TGCGCCAGCAGAGGGACTACCTGGGACCCCCCCGCCTCTGGAAACACCATATATTTT.

CDR3 in DNA: TGTGCCAGCAGCTTAGGTGGCTGGGTGGGCCCCTCTGGAAACACCATATATTTT. Protein: CASSLGGWVGPSGNTIYF. This chain joins TRBV13 and TRBJ1-3; D remains unclear. CDR3 size: 18 residues. V was pared by 0 bases and J by 0 bases, with 15 bases between. CDR1 and CDR2 from the germline V gene are PRHDT and FYEKMQ (reference sequence).

The CDR3 loop reads CASSLGQPYNEQFF. The CDR3 nucleotides are TGCGCCAGCAGCTTGGGACAGCCTTACAATGAGCAGTTCTTC. The chain recombines TRBV5-1 with TRBJ2-1, with D tentatively TRBD1 (5 bases). V lost 0 bases to trimming and J lost 4 bases, with 8 bases between them. Germline V gene sequence: CDR1 SGHRS, CDR2 YFSETQ. The CDR3 consists of 14 residues. Supplemented by reference TRBV5-1 and TRBJ2-1, the full variable domain reads KAGVTQTPRYLIKTRGQQVTLSCSPISGHRSVSWYQQTPGQGLQFLFEYFSETQRNKGNFPGRFSGRQFSNSRSEMNVSTLELGDSALYLCASSLGQPYNEQFFGPGTRLTVL.

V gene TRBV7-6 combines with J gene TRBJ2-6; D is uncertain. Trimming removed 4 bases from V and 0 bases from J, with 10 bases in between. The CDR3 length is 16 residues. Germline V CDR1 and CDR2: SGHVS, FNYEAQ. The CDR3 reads CASSSPTGSGANVLTF. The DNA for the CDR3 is TGTGCCAGCAGCTCCCCCACCGGCTCTGGGGCCAACGTCCTGACTTTC.

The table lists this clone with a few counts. The CDR3 spells CASSVRDRKNQPQHF. For the CDR3, the DNA is TGTGCCAGCAGCGTCCGGGACAGGAAGAATCAGCCCCAGCATTTT. The chain joins TRBV28 to TRBJ1-5; TRBD1 matches at 8 bases. The V gene end was trimmed by 6 bases and the J gene end by 4 bases; junction bases not matched to a gene: 8. The CDR3 has 15 residues. From germline, CDR1 is MDHEN and CDR2 SYDVKM.

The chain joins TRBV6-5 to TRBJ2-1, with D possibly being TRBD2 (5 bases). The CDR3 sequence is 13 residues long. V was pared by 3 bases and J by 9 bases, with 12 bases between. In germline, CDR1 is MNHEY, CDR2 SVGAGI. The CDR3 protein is CASSYGEGLEQFF. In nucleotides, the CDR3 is TGTGCCAGCAGTTATGGGGAAGGACTTGAGCAGTTCTTC.

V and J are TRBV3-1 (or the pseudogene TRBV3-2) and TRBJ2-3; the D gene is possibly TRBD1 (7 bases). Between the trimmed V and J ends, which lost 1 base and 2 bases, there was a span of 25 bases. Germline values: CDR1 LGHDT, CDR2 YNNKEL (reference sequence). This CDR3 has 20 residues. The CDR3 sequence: CASSQVSGGSGRGATDTQYF. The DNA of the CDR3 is TGTGCCAGCAGCCAAGTGTCAGGAGGGAGCGGCAGGGGGGCCACAGATACGCAGTATTTT.

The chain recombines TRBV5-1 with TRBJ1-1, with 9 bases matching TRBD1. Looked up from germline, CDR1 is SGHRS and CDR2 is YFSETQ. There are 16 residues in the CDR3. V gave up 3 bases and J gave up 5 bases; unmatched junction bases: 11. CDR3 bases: TGCGCCAGCAGCTGGGGACAGGGAGTGGTTGGGACTGAAGCTTTCTTT. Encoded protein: CASSWGQGVVGTEAFF.

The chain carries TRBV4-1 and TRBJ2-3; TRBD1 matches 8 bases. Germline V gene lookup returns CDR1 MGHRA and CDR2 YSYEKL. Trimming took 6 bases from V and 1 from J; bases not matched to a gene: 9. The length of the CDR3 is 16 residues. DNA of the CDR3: TGCGCCAGCAGTTCCGGGACAGGATTTGGCACAGATACGCAGTATTTT. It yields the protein CASSSGTGFGTDTQYF.

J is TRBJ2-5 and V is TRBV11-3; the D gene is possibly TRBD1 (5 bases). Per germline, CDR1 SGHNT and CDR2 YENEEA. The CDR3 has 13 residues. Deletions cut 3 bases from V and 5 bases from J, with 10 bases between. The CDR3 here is CASSLQGLETQYF. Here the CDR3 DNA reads TGTGCCAGCAGCTTGCAGGGCCTGGAGACCCAGTACTTC.

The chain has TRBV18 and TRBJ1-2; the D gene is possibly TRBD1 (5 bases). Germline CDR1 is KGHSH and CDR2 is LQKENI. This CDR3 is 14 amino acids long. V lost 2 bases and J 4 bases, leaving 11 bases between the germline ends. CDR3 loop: CASSPGQGVYGYTF. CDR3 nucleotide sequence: TGTGCCAGCTCACCAGGTCAAGGGGTCTATGGCTACACCTTC.

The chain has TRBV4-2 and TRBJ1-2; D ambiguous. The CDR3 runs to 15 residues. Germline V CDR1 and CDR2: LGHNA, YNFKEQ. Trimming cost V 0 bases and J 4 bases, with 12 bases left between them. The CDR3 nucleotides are TGTGCCAGCAGCCAAGAAGAGGGAGAATTCTATGGCTACACCTTC. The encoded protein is CASSQEEGEFYGYTF.

This CDR3 is CASSPFSGRAYEQYF. The CDR3 nucleotides are TGTGCCAGCAGCCCGTTTTCCGGGAGGGCCTACGAGCAGTACTTC. The chain employs TRBV11-2 and TRBJ2-7, with TRBD2 identical over 8 bases. The CDR3 consists of 15 residues. Germline lookup yields CDR1 SGHAT and CDR2 FQNNGV. V shed 5 bases and J 2 bases; nucleotides not matched to a gene: 8.

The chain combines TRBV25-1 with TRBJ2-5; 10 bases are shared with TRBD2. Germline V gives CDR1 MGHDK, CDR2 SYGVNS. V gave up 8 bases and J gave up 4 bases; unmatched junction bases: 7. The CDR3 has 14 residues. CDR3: CASRSGRTGETQYF. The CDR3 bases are TGTGCCAGCCGTAGCGGGAGGACGGGAGAGACCCAGTACTTC.

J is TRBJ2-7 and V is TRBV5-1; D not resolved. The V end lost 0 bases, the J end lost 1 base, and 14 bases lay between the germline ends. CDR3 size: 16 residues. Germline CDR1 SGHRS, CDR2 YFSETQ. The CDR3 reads CASSLAVAQTSYEQYF. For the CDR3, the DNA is TGCGCCAGCAGCTTGGCCGTAGCCCAGACTTCCTACGAGCAGTACTTC.

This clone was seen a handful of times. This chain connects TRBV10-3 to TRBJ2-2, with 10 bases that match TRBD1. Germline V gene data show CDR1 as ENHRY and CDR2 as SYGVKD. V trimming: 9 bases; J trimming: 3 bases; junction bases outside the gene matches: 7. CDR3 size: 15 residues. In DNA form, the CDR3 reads TGTGCCATTCAGCCCGGGACAGGGGACACCGGGGAGCTGTTTTTT. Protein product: CAIQPGTGDTGELFF.

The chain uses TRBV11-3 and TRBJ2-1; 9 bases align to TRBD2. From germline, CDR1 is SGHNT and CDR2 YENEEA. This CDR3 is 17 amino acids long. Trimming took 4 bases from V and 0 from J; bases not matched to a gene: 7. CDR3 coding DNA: TGTGCCAGCAGCTCCCATAGCGGGAGCAGCTCCTACAATGAGCAGTTCTTC. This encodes CASSSHSGSSSYNEQFF.

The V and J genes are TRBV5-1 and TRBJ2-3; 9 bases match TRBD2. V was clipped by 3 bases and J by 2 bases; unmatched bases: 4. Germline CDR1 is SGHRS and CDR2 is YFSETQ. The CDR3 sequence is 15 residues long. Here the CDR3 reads CASSYQRGATDTQYF. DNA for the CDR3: TGCGCCAGCAGCTATCAGCGGGGGGCCACAGATACGCAGTATTTT.

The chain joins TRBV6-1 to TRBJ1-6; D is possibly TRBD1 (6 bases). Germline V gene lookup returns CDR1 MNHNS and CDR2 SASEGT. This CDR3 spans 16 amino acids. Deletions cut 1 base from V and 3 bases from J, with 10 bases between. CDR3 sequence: CASSEGIRGYNSPLHF. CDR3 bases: TGTGCCAGCAGTGAAGGTATCAGGGGCTATAATTCACCCCTCCACTTT.

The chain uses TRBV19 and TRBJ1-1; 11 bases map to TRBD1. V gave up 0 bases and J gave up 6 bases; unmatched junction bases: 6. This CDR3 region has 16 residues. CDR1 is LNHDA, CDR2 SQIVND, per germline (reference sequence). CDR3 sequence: CASSIEGTGGSAEAFF. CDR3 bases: TGTGCCAGTAGTATAGAGGGGACAGGGGGTTCGGCTGAAGCTTTCTTT. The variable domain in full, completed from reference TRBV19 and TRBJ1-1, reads DGGITQSPKYLFRKEGQNVTLSCEQNLNHDAMYWYRQDPGQGLRLIYYSQIVNDFQKGDIAEGYSVSREKKESFPLTVTSAQKNPTAFYLCASSIEGTGGSAEAFFGQGTRLTVV.